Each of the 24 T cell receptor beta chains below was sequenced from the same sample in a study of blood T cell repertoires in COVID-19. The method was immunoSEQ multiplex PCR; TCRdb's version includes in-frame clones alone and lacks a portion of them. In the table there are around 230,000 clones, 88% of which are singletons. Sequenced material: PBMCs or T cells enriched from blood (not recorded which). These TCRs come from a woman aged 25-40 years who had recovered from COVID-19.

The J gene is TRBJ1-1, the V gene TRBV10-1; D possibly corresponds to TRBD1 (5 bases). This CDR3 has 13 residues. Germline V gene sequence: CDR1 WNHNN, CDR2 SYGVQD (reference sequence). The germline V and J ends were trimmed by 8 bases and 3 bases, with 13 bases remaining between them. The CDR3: CASPTRADTEAFF. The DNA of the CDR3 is TGCGCCAGCCCCACCAGGGCGGACACTGAAGCTTTCTTT.

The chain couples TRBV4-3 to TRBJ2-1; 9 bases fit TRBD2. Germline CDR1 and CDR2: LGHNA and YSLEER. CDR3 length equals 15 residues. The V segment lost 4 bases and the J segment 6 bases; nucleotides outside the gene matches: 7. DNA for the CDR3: TGCGCCAGCAGCCTCGGGCTAGCGGGGTTCAATGAGCAGTTCTTC. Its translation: CASSLGLAGFNEQFF.

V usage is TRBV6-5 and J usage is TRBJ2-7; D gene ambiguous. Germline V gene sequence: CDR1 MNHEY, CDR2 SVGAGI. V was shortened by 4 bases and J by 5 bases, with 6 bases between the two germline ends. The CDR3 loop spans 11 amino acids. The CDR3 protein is CASSSIDEQYF. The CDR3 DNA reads TGTGCCAGCAGTTCCATTGACGAGCAGTACTTC.

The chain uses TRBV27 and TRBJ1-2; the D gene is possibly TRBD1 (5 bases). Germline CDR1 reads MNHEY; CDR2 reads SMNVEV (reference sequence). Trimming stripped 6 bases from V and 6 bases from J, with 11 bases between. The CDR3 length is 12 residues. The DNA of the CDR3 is TGTGCCAGCAGCGCTCAGGGCAATGGCTACACCTTC. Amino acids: CASSAQGNGYTF.

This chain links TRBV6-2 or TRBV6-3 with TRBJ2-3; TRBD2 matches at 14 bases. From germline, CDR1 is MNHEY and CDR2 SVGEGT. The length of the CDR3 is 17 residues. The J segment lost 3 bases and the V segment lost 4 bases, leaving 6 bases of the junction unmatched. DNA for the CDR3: TGTGCCAGCAGTTTGACTAGCGGGGGGGCCGGGACAGATACGCAGTATTTT. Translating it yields CASSLTSGGAGTDTQYF.

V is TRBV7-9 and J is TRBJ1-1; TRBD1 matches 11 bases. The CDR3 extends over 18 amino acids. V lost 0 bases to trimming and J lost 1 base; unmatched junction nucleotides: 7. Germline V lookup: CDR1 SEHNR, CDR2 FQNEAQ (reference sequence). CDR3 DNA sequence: TGTGCCAGCAGCTTAGCGAAAGGGACAGGGGGGACGAACACTGAAGCTTTCTTT. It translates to CASSLAKGTGGTNTEAFF. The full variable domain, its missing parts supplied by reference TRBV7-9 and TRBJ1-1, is DTGVSQNPRHKITKRGQNVTFRCDPISEHNRLYWYRQTLGQGPEFLTYFQNEAQLEKSRLLSDRFSAERPKGSFSTLEIQRTEQGDSAMYLCASSLAKGTGGTNTEAFFGQGTRLTVV.

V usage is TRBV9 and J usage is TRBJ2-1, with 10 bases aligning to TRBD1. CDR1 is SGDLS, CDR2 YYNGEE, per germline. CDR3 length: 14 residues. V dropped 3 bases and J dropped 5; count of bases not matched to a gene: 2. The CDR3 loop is CASSGQGANNEQFF. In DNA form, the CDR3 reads TGTGCCAGCAGCGGACAGGGGGCGAACAATGAGCAGTTCTTC.

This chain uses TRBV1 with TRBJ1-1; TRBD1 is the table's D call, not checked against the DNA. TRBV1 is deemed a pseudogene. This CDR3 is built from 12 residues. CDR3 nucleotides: TGCACCAGCAGCCACCCAGGGTCTGAAGCTTTCTTT. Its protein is CTSSHPGSEAFF.

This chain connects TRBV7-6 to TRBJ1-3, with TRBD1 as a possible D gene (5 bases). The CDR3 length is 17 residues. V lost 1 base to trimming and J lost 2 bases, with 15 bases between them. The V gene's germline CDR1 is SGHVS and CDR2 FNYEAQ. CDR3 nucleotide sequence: TGTGCCAGCAGCTTAGGGGGACTGCCGAGGACTGGAAACACCATATATTTT. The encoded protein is CASSLGGLPRTGNTIYF.

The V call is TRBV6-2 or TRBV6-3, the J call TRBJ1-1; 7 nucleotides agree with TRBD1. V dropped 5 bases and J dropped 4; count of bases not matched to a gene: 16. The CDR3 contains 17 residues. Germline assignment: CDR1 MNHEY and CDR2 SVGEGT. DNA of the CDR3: TGTGCCAGCAGTCCCTACCGACAGGGTGGGATTTTCACTGAAGCTTTCTTT. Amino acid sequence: CASSPYRQGGIFTEAFF.

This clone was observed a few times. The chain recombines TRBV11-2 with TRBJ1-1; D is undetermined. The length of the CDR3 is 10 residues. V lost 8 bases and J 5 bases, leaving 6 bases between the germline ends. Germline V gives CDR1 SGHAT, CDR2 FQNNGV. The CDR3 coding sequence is TGTGCCAGCGCACTTACTGAAGCTTTCTTT. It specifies CASALTEAFF.

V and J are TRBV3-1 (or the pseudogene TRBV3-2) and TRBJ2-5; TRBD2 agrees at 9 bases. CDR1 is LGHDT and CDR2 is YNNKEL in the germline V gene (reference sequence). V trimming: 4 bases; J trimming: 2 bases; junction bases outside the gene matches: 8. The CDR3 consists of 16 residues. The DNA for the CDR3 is TGTGCCAGCAGCCTGGGACTAGCCGCGGGGCAAGAGACCCAGTACTTC. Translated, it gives CASSLGLAAGQETQYF.

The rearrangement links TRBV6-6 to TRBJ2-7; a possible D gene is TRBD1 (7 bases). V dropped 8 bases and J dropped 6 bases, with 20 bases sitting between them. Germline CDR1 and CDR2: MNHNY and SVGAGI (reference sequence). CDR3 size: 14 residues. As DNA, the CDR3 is TGTGCCAGCGGCTCGACAGGGACTTTGGGCGAGCAGTACTTC. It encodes CASGSTGTLGEQYF.

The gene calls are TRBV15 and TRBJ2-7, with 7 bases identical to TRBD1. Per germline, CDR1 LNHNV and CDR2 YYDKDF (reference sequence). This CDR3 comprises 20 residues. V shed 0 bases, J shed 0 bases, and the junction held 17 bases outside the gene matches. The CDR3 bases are TGTGCCACCAGCAGAGATCTCCCGACAGGGACATCACCGCTCTCCTACGAGCAGTACTTC. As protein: CATSRDLPTGTSPLSYEQYF. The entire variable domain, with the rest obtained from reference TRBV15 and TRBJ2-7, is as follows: DAMVIQNPRYQVTQFGKPVTLSCSQTLNHNVMYWYQQKSSQAPKLLFHYYDKDFNNEADTPDNFQSRRPNTSFCFLDIRSPGLGDTAMYLCATSRDLPTGTSPLSYEQYFGPGTRLTVT.

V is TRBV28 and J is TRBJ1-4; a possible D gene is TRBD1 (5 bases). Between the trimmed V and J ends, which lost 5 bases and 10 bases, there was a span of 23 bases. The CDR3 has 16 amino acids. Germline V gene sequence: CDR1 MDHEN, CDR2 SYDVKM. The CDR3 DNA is TGTGCCAGCAGTAATCCCTCGGGGGGGGAGAGGAGAAAACTGTTTTTT. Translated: CASSNPSGGERRKLFF.

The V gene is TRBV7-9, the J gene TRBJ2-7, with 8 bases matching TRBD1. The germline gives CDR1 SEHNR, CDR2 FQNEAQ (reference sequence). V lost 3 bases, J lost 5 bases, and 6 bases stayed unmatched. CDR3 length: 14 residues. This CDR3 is CASSFDRGFDEQYF. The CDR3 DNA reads TGTGCCAGCAGCTTCGACAGGGGTTTCGACGAGCAGTACTTC.

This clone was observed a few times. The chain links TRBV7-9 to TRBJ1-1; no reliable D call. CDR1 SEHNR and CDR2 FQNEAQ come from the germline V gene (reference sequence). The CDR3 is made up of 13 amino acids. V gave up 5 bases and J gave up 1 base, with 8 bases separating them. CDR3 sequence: CASSPPRNTEAFF. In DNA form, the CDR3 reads TGTGCCAGCAGCCCCCCCCGGAACACTGAAGCTTTCTTT.

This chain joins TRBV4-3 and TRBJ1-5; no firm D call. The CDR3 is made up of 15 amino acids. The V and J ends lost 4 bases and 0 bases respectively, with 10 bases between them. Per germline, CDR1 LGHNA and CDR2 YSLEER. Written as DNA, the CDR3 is TGCGCCAGCAGCCCACAGCAGTATAGCAATCAGCCCCAGCATTTT. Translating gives CASSPQQYSNQPQHF.

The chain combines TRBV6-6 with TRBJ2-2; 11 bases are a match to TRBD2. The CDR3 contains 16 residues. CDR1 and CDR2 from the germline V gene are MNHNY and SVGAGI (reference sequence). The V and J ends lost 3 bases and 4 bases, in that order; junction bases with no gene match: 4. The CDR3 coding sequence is TGTGCCAGCAGTTATCTAGCGGGGGGCCGCACCGGGGAGCTGTTTTTT. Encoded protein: CASSYLAGGRTGELFF.

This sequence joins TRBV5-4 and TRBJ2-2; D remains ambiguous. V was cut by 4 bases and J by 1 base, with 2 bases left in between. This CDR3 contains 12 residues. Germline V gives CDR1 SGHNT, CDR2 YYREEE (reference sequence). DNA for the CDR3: TGTGCCAGCAGCCTGAACACCGGGGAGCTGTTTTTT. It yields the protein CASSLNTGELFF.

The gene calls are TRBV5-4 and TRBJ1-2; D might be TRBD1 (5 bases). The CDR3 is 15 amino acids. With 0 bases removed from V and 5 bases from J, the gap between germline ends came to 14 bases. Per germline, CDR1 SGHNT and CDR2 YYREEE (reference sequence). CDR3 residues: CASSLVGREGYGYTF. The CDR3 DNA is TGTGCCAGCAGCTTGGTCGGCAGGGAGGGGTATGGCTACACCTTC.

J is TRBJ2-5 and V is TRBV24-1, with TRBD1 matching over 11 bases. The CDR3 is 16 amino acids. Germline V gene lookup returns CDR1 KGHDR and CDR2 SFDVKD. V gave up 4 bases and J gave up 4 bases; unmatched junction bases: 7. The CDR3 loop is CATSDPGQGASETQYF. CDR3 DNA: TGTGCCACCAGTGACCCCGGACAGGGGGCTTCAGAGACCCAGTACTTC.

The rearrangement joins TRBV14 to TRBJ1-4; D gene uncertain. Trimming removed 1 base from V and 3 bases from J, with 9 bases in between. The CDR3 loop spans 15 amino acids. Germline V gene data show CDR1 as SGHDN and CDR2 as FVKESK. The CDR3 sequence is CASSQAAQANEKLFF. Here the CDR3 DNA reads TGTGCCAGCAGCCAAGCGGCCCAGGCTAATGAAAAACTGTTTTTT.

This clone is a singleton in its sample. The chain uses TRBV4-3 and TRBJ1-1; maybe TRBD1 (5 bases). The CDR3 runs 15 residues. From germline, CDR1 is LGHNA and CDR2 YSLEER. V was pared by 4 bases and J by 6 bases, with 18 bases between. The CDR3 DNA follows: TGCGCCAGCAGCCCGGGGGTCCGTGGGTTCCCTGAAGCTTTCTTT. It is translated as CASSPGVRGFPEAFF.